This T cell receptor beta chain appears in the sequencing data of a study of OX40 agonist ivuxolimab in advanced cancers. About the research overall: Patients were dosed with the agonistic anti-OX40 (CD134) antibody ivuxolimab. Cohort: approximately 83% men, mean age approximately 60, aged about 23 to 79. Enrolled patients in dose escalation had cancers that were hepatocellular carcinoma, melanoma, renal cell or head and neck cancer. Treatment received earlier with anti-PD-1, anti-PD-L1 or anti-CTLA-4 agents was allowed, and more than 30% had some.

Per germline, CDR1 SGHTA and CDR2 FQGTGA. The V and J ends lost 2 bases and 9 bases respectively, with 14 bases between them. This CDR3 has 15 amino acids. Some clones are missing from TCRdb's copy, which holds only in-frame ones; the method was immunoSEQ multiplex PCR. The sample yields 60,000 or so clones, approximately 87% seen once. This TCR derives from an adult with an advanced solid tumor such as melanoma, head and neck, liver or kidney cancer. The material was CD4+ or CD8+ T cells sorted from blood, obtained in a trial of the OX40 agonist ivuxolimab. The chain carries TRBV7-3 and TRBJ1-6; weak D call: TRBD1 (6 bases). CDR3 sequence reads: CASSLSSQGSSPLHF. The CDR3 nucleotides read TGTGCCAGCAGCTTATCCTCACAGGGCTCTTCACCCCTCCACTTT.